The present T cell receptor beta chain was sequenced within a study of blood T cell repertoires in COVID-19. Study background: The United States, Italy and Spain supplied acute and convalescent COVID-19 samples. T cells, B-cell-depleted T cells, or PBMCs supplied cDNA or gDNA.

V was clipped by 3 bases and J by 9 bases; unmatched bases: 8. Germline CDR1 SGHTA, CDR2 FQGNSA. The CDR3 is 15 residues long. Repertoires were generated with immunoSEQ multiplex PCR, while TCRdb's copy carries only in-frame clones and drops some. The sample shows 120,000 or so clones, 75% to 85% of them seen only once. This TCR came from a man in his forties with active or convalescent COVID-19. The rearrangement links TRBV7-2 to TRBJ1-6, with 7 positions matching TRBD1. Sequencing was carried out using peripheral blood. CDR3 bases: TGTGCCAGCAGCTTCCTGACAGGGAGTGGTTCACCCCTCCACTTT. Protein: CASSFLTGSGSPLHF.